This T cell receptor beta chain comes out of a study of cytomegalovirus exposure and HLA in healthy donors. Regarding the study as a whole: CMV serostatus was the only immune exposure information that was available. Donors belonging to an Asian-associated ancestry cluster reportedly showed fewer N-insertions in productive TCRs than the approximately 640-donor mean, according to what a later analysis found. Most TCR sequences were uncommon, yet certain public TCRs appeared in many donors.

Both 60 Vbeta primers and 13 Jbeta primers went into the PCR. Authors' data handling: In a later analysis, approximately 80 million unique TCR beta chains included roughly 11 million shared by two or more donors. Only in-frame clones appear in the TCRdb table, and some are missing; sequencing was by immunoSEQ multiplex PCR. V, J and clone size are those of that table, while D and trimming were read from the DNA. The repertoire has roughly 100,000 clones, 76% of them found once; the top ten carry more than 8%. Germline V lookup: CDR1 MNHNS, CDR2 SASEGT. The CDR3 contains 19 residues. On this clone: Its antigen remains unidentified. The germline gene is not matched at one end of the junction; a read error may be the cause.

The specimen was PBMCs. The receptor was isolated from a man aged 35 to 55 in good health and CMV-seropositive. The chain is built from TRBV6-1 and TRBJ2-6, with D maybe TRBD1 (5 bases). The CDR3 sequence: CASSEGGYLSGPGANGLTF. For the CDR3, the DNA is TGTGCCAGCAGTGAAGGGGGTTACCTCTCTGGACCTGGGGCCAACGGCCTGACTTTC.